A single sample is the source of the 23 T cell receptor beta chains below, sequenced in a study of cytomegalovirus exposure and HLA in healthy donors. Repertoires were generated with immunoSEQ multiplex PCR, while TCRdb's copy carries only in-frame clones and drops some. The sample lists some 290,000 clones, roughly 86% occurring once. Source material: PBMCs. The receptor source for this set is a man aged 30-40 years in good health and CMV-seronegative.

The J gene is TRBJ1-1, the V gene TRBV9; maybe TRBD1 (6 bases). From germline, CDR1 is SGDLS and CDR2 YYNGEE. This CDR3 is 14 amino acids long. V was clipped by 3 bases and J by 4 bases, with 13 bases between them. CDR3 residues: CASSEQGSGTEAFF. The DNA for the CDR3 is TGTGCCAGCAGCGAACAGGGCTCTGGCACTGAAGCTTTCTTT.

This chain joins TRBV5-1 and TRBJ1-4, with no clear D. Germline V gene lookup returns CDR1 SGHRS and CDR2 YFSETQ. The CDR3 is 16 residues long. The V end lost 4 bases, the J end lost 2 bases, and 15 bases lay between the germline ends. In DNA, the CDR3 is TGCGCCAGCAGCACCTCCACGACAAGGACTAATGAAAAACTGTTTTTT. It is translated as CASSTSTTRTNEKLFF.

J is TRBJ2-7 and V is TRBV5-4, with 8 bases matching TRBD1. The CDR3 is made up of 15 amino acids. The J segment lost 10 bases and the V segment lost 4 bases, leaving 16 bases of the junction unmatched. Looked up from germline, CDR1 is SGHNT and CDR2 is YYREEE (reference sequence). As DNA, the CDR3 is TGTGCCAGCAGCCGAGGAGGGACAGGTTCCGTCGACCAGTACTTC. Translating it yields CASSRGGTGSVDQYF. Looking up the rest from reference TRBV5-4 and TRBJ2-7 gives the full variable domain: ETGVTQSPTHLIKTRGQQVTLRCSSQSGHNTVSWYQQALGQGPQFIFQYYREEENGRGNFPPRFSGLQFPNYSSELNVNALELDDSALYLCASSRGGTGSVDQYFGPGTRLTVT.

The chain combines TRBV4-1 with TRBJ2-2; 10 bases are shared with TRBD1. The CDR3 spans 19 residues. J lost 1 base, V lost 5 bases, and 13 bases had no gene match. The germline V gene has CDR1 MGHRA and CDR2 YSYEKL. The CDR3 bases are TGCGCCAGCAGCGGACGGTCCCACGGGACAGGGGAGAACACCGGGGAGCTGTTTTTT. It specifies CASSGRSHGTGENTGELFF.

The gene calls are TRBV19 and TRBJ1-2, with 9 bases that match TRBD1. The CDR3 sequence is 15 residues long. The germline V gene has CDR1 LNHDA and CDR2 SQIVND (reference sequence). The ends lost 7 bases at V and 0 bases at J; junction bases unmatched: 6. Here the CDR3 reads CASIGTGRANYGYTF. DNA of the CDR3: TGTGCCAGTATCGGGACAGGGAGAGCTAACTATGGCTACACCTTC. Drawing the rest from reference TRBV19 and TRBJ1-2, the complete variable domain is DGGITQSPKYLFRKEGQNVTLSCEQNLNHDAMYWYRQDPGQGLRLIYYSQIVNDFQKGDIAEGYSVSREKKESFPLTVTSAQKNPTAFYLCASIGTGRANYGYTFGSGTRLTVV.

This rearrangement joins TRBV10-3 to TRBJ1-2, with D unclear. Trimming took off 6 bases at V and 0 bases at J, with 5 bases between the two ends. The CDR3 is made up of 12 amino acids. Germline-derived CDR1 and CDR2 are ENHRY and SYGVKD. The DNA for the CDR3 is TGTGCCATCAGGGGAGCTAACTATGGCTACACCTTC. Protein product: CAIRGANYGYTF.

The chain recombines TRBV7-9 with TRBJ2-7; D perhaps matches TRBD1 (7 bases). Germline loops: CDR1 SEHNR, CDR2 FQNEAQ (reference sequence). The length of the CDR3 is 13 residues. V was pared by 8 bases and J by 1 base, with 12 bases between. CDR3 residues: CASSGGRSYEQYF. CDR3 sequence (DNA): TGTGCCAGCTCAGGGGGGCGATCCTACGAGCAGTACTTC.

The CDR3 nucleotides read TGTGCCAGCAGCTTAGCTAGCGGGAGGGACACTGAAGCTTTCTTT. It encodes CASSLASGRDTEAFF. V gene TRBV7-2 combines with J gene TRBJ1-1; D uncertain. The germline gives CDR1 SGHTA, CDR2 FQGNSA. Trimming took off 0 bases at V and 3 bases at J, with 11 bases between the two ends. This CDR3 comprises 15 residues.

This chain links TRBV6-4 with TRBJ1-6, with 9 bases fitting TRBD1. V was clipped by 3 bases and J by 5 bases; unmatched bases: 2. The CDR3 length is 15 residues. Germline V CDR1 and CDR2: MRHNA, SNTAGT. CDR3 sequence: CASSEGTGNNSPLHF. As DNA, the CDR3 is TGTGCCAGCAGTGAGGGGACAGGGAATAATTCACCCCTCCACTTT.

Only a few counts were recorded for this clone. This chain joins TRBV7-2 and TRBJ1-2; the D is unclear. This CDR3 spans 13 amino acids. Germline assignment: CDR1 SGHTA and CDR2 FQGNSA. Trimming shortened V by 4 bases and J by 3 bases, and 9 bases separated the two germline ends. Here the CDR3 reads CASSSAGDYGYTF. The DNA for the CDR3 is TGTGCCAGCAGCTCCGCGGGCGACTATGGCTACACCTTC.

The chain links TRBV6-4 to TRBJ2-3; TRBD2 aligns across 7 bases. The CDR3 is 15 amino acids. Per germline, CDR1 MRHNA and CDR2 SNTAGT. Trimming took 6 bases from V and 1 from J; bases not matched to a gene: 7. In DNA form, the CDR3 reads TGTGCCAGCAGGCGCCTTGCGGGGGGCACAGATACGCAGTATTTT. This codes for CASRRLAGGTDTQYF.

This chain connects TRBV7-2 to TRBJ2-2; no clear D. CDR1 is SGHTA, CDR2 FQGNSA, per germline. The V and J ends lost 3 bases and 0 bases respectively, with 11 bases between them. This CDR3 is 16 amino acids long. This CDR3 reads CASSFQLPPNTGELFF. DNA for the CDR3: TGTGCCAGCAGCTTCCAACTTCCTCCGAACACCGGGGAGCTGTTTTTT.

V gene TRBV27 combines with J gene TRBJ2-3; D is possibly TRBD1 (6 bases). With 8 bases removed from V and 6 bases from J, the gap between germline ends came to 18 bases. This CDR3 has 14 amino acids. CDR1 and CDR2 from the germline V gene are MNHEY and SMNVEV (reference sequence). The CDR3 reads CASGSLGAGDTQYF. In DNA form, the CDR3 reads TGTGCCAGCGGTTCACTGGGGGCGGGTGATACGCAGTATTTT.

The J gene is TRBJ1-1, the V gene TRBV5-1; 8 positions agree with TRBD1. V was clipped by 4 bases and J by 4 bases; unmatched bases: 9. Germline V gene lookup returns CDR1 SGHRS and CDR2 YFSETQ. This CDR3 region has 15 residues. CDR3 region: CASSLVTGEATEAFF. CDR3 nucleotide sequence: TGCGCCAGCAGCCTCGTGACAGGGGAGGCCACTGAAGCTTTCTTT.

The rearrangement links TRBV7-2 to TRBJ1-2; possibly TRBD1 for D (6 bases). V lost 1 base, J lost 3 bases, and 15 bases lay in between. CDR1 is SGHTA, CDR2 FQGNSA, per germline. The CDR3 totals 16 residues. The CDR3 nucleotides are TGTGCCAGCAGCTTAGGACCGGGACATAAGGACTATGGCTACACCTTC. The encoded protein is CASSLGPGHKDYGYTF.

V is TRBV10-2 and J is TRBJ2-1; 9 bases fit TRBD2. V shed 6 bases and J 4 bases; nucleotides not matched to a gene: 7. CDR1 and CDR2 from the germline V gene are WSHSY and SAAADI. This CDR3 has 15 residues. The CDR3 nucleotides are TGCGCCAGCAGCTTAGCGGGGGCGGGATACAATGAGCAGTTCTTC. Its protein product is CASSLAGAGYNEQFF.

J is TRBJ2-5 and V is TRBV9; 10 nucleotides align to TRBD2. Trimming removed 3 bases from V and 5 bases from J; junction bases left unmatched: 7. This CDR3 is 15 amino acids long. Germline CDR1 SGDLS, CDR2 YYNGEE. This CDR3 is CASSDPAAGGETQYF. Written as DNA, the CDR3 is TGTGCCAGCAGCGACCCCGCAGCGGGGGGGGAGACCCAGTACTTC.

This clone has only one observation. This chain connects TRBV5-1 to TRBJ2-5; tentatively, D is TRBD1 (6 bases). CDR3 length: 16 residues. Trimming took 3 bases from V and 2 from J, leaving 17 bases between them. Germline V CDR1 and CDR2: SGHRS, YFSETQ. The CDR3 nucleotides are TGCGCCAGCAGCTCTGGCGGCAGGGGAATGCAAGAGACCCAGTACTTC. Its translation is CASSSGGRGMQETQYF.

The V gene is TRBV2, the J gene TRBJ1-5, with 10 bases fitting TRBD1. V lost 4 bases, J lost 4 bases, and 7 bases stayed unmatched. Germline-derived CDR1 and CDR2 are SNHLY and FYNNEI. The CDR3 runs to 16 residues. The CDR3 loop reads CASSAKRTGGNQPQHF. The CDR3 bases are TGTGCCAGCAGTGCCAAAAGGACAGGGGGGAATCAGCCCCAGCATTTT. Based on the CDR3 plus reference TRBV2 and TRBJ1-5, the full variable domain is EPEVTQTPSHQVTQMGQEVILRCVPISNHLYFYWYRQILGQKVEFLVSFYNNEISEKSEIFDDQFSVERPDGSNFTLKIRSTKLEDSAMYFCASSAKRTGGNQPQHFGDGTRLSIL.

The chain uses TRBV25-1 and TRBJ2-2; no clear D. Germline lookup yields CDR1 MGHDK and CDR2 SYGVNS. The CDR3 is 13 amino acids. V shed 0 bases and J shed 7 bases, with 6 bases lying between them. The CDR3 protein is CASSEYGVGELFF. CDR3 in DNA: TGTGCCAGCAGTGAATACGGTGTCGGGGAGCTGTTTTTT.

This clone was recorded once. V usage is TRBV27 and J usage is TRBJ1-1; D is uncertain. Trimming pared 2 bases from V and 5 bases from J, leaving 9 bases between. Germline-derived CDR1 and CDR2 are MNHEY and SMNVEV (reference sequence). The CDR3 runs 13 residues. The CDR3 bases are TGTGCCAGCAGTTTAAAGTCGGGGACTGAAGCTTTCTTT. As protein: CASSLKSGTEAFF.

The chain has TRBV5-5 and TRBJ1-3, with D tentatively TRBD1 (5 bases). V dropped 3 bases and J dropped 2 bases, with 12 bases sitting between them. CDR1 SGHKS and CDR2 YYEKEE come from the germline V gene (reference sequence). This CDR3 comprises 15 residues. CDR3 in amino acids: CASSWGGSPGNTIYF. The CDR3 nucleotides are TGTGCCAGCAGCTGGGGCGGGAGTCCTGGAAACACCATATATTTT.

This chain connects TRBV6-1 to TRBJ1-1; the D is unclear. Germline V gene sequence: CDR1 MNHNS, CDR2 SASEGT. CDR3 length: 13 residues. V shed 2 bases and J shed 3 bases, with 7 bases lying between them. CDR3 residues: CASSEPPDTEAFF. CDR3 bases: TGTGCCAGCAGTGAACCCCCAGACACTGAAGCTTTCTTT.